This TCR beta chain was found in a study of blood T cell repertoires in COVID-19. V dropped 4 bases and J dropped 5; count of bases not matched to a gene: 7. Germline V CDR1 and CDR2: MNHEY, SMNVEV (reference sequence). The length of the CDR3 is 15 residues. How the authors handled the data: Amplifying reference gene primers gave estimates of nucleated cell counts. Assay: immunoSEQ multiplex PCR; the TCRdb copy retains only in-frame clones and omits some. V, J and clone size are taken as reported in that table, and D and trimming were inferred from the DNA itself. Of approximately 220,000 clones in the sample, around 84% were seen once. Only one count was recorded for this clone.

The chain employs TRBV27 and TRBJ1-4; 7 nucleotides agree with TRBD1. Specimen: peripheral blood. This TCR derives from a man aged 50-59 years with acute or convalescent COVID-19. CDR3 protein: CASSYDREPNEKLFF. The CDR3 DNA is TGTGCCAGCAGTTACGACAGGGAACCCAATGAAAAACTGTTTTTT.